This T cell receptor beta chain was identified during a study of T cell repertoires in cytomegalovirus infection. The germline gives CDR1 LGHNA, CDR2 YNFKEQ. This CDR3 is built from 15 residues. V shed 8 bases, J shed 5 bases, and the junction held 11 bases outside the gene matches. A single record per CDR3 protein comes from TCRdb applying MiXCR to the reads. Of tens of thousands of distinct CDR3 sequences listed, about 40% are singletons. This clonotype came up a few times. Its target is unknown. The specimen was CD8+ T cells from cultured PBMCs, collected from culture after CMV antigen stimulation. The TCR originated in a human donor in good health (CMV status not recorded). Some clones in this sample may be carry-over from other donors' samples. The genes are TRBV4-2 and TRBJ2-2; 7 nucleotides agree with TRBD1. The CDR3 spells CASEHTGAGTGELFF. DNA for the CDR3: TGTGCCAGCGAGCACACAGGGGCCGGAACCGGGGAGCTGTTTTTT.